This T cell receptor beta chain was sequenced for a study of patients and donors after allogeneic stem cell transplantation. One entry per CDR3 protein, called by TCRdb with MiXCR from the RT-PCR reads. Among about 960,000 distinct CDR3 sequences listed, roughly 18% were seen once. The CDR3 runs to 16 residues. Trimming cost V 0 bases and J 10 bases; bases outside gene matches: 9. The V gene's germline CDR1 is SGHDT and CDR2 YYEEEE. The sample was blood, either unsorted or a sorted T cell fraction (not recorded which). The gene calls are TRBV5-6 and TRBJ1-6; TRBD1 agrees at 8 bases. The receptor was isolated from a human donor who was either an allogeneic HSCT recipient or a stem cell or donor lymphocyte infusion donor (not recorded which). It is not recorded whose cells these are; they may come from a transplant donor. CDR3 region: CASSLASGQVRSPLHF. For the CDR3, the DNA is TGTGCCAGCAGCTTGGCCTCGGGACAGGTTCGGTCACCCCTCCACTTT. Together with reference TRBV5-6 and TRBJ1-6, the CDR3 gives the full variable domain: DAGVTQSPTHLIKTRGQQVTLRCSPKSGHDTVSWYQQALGQGPQFIFQYYEEEERQRGNFPDRFSGHQFPNYSSELNVNALLLGDSALYLCASSLASGQVRSPLHFGNGTRLTVT.